This TCR beta chain was sequenced for a study of spatial heterogeneity in lung cancer. V was shortened by 3 bases and J by 0 bases, with 10 bases between the two germline ends. CDR1 is SGDLS and CDR2 is YYNGEE in the germline V gene. The CDR3 is made up of 16 amino acids. Time point specified: sample taken at primary tumor resection. Sequencing was performed on whole RNA extracted from tumor and nontumor lung tissue, or from frozen PBMC, and the material was left unsorted. Each CDR3 protein gets one entry after TCRdb re-called the 5' RACE reads with MiXCR. In the table there are about 85,000 distinct CDR3 sequences, about a fifth of which are singletons.

This chain joins TRBV9 and TRBJ1-6; no clear D. Specimen: PBMCs, collected at surgery. This receptor was taken from a male donor with early-stage non-small cell lung cancer. CDR3 amino acids: CASSAYMSSYNSPLHF. The CDR3 DNA is TGTGCCAGCAGCGCCTACATGAGCTCCTATAATTCACCCCTCCACTTT.